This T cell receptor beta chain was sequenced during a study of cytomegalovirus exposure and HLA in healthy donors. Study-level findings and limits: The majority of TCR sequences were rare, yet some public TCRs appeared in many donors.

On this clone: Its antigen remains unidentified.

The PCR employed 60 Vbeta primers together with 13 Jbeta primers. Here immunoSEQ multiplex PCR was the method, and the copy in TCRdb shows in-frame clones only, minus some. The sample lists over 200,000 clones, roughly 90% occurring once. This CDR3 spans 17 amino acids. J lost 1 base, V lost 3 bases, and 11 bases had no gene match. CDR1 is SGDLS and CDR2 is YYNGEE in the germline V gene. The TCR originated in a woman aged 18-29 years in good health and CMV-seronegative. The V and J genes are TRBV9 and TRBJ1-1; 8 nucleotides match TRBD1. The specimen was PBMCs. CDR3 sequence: CASSGTGGGGPNTEAFF. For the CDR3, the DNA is TGTGCCAGCAGCGGTACAGGGGGTGGTGGTCCGAACACTGAAGCTTTCTTT.